Listed below are T cell receptor beta chains from one sample, sequenced in a study of CD8 T cells in ankylosing spondylitis. TCRdb used MiXCR to reprocess the 5' RACE reads, holding one entry per CDR3 protein. The profile shows some 840,000 distinct CDR3 sequences, about 12% of them singletons. The material sequenced was blood, either unsorted or a sorted T cell fraction (not recorded which). The receptors come from a male donor with ankylosing spondylitis. The CDR3 runs from the conserved cysteine through the conserved F or W. The D gene is left open where the match is weak. Clone size, where shown, is once, few, many, or a class for clones that have expanded.

j_call d_call v_call clone_size cdr3_nt cdr3_aa
TRBJ1-1 NA TRBV7-9 few TGTGCCAGCAGCTTTACAGGGATGGCTGAAGCTTTCTTT CASSFTGMAEAFF
TRBJ2-3 NA TRBV10-3 many TGTGCCATCAGTGAACGGCAGGGGAGGACAGATACGCAGTATTTT CAISERQGRTDTQYF
TRBJ1-1 NA TRBV20-1 NA TGCAGTGCTAGAATCCCCGGGACAAGAAACACTGAAGCTTTCTTT CSARIPGTRNTEAFF
TRBJ1-1 NA TRBV4-3 few TGCGCCAGCAGCCAAGAATGGCGCAGCTCTGAAGCTTTCTTT CASSQEWRSSEAFF
TRBJ1-2 TRBD1 TRBV29-1 many TGCAGCGTTCGACAGGGGAATGGCTACACCTTC CSVRQGNGYTF
TRBJ2-1 TRBD2 TRBV27 NA TGTGCCAGCAGTTTATCCCCCACTAGCGGGAGGGTTAATGAGCAGTTCTTC CASSLSPTSGRVNEQFF
TRBJ2-3 NA TRBV5-1 NA TGCGCCAGCAGCTTGTTCCCAGGGCTTAGCACAGATACGCAGTATTTT CASSLFPGLSTDTQYF
TRBJ2-5 NA TRBV3-1 NA TGTGCCAGCAGCCAAGGACGGGGTGGAGTAGAGACCCAGTACTTC CASSQGRGGVETQYF
TRBJ2-1 NA TRBV20-1 few TGCAGTGCTAGCGAATCAGGTCACAATGAGCAGTTCTTC CSASESGHNEQFF
TRBJ2-5 NA TRBV16 NA TGTGCCAGCAGCCAATCCGAGACCCAGTACTTC CASSQSETQYF
TRBJ2-3 NA TRBV5-1 NA TGCGCCAGCAGCTTCCTTACGGAAAACACAGATACGCAGTATTTT CASSFLTENTDTQYF
TRBJ1-4 TRBD1 TRBV18 NA TGTGCCAGCTCACCTGACAGGGGAACTAATGAAAAACTGTTTTTT CASSPDRGTNEKLFF
TRBJ1-1 NA TRBV14 few TGTGCCAGCAGCCAAGTAACGGGCTACACTGAAGCTTTCTTT CASSQVTGYTEAFF
TRBJ2-2 TRBD2 TRBV12-3/TRBV12-4 NA TGTGCCAGCAGTTTCGGGAGGAGTACCGGGGAGCTGTTTTTT CASSFGRSTGELFF
TRBJ1-1 NA TRBV10-3 few TGTGCCATCAGCGGCGGGCAGAAGACTGAAGCTTTCTTT CAISGGQKTEAFF
TRBJ2-5 NA TRBV5-1 NA TGCGCCAGCAGGGGGGTGATAGCCCAGTACTTC CASRGVIAQYF
TRBJ1-1 NA TRBV15 NA TGTGCCACCAGCAGAGATGGCAAGGAGAACACTGAAGCTTTCTTT CATSRDGKENTEAFF
TRBJ2-5 NA TRBV5-1 NA TGCGCCAGCAGCTTGGAACAGGAGGGGGAGACCCAGTACTTC CASSLEQEGETQYF
TRBJ2-7 NA TRBV4-3 few TGCGCCAGCAGCCAAGAGGGGCACTCCTACGAGCAGTACTTC CASSQEGHSYEQYF
TRBJ2-1 TRBD2 TRBV12-3/TRBV12-4 few TGTGCCAGCAGTTTGCTCCTCGGGACTAGCGGGGTGGCCCGCTTTAGCTCCTACAATGAGCAGTTCTTC CASSLLLGTSGVARFSSYNEQFF
TRBJ2-1 TRBD1 TRBV29-1 many TGCAGCGTCCGGGACAGCTCCTACAATGAGCAGTTCTTC CSVRDSSYNEQFF
TRBJ2-7 NA TRBV12-3/TRBV12-4 few TGTGCCAGCAGTCAACACCATGAAGGGGACGAGCAGTACTTC CASSQHHEGDEQYF
TRBJ2-1 TRBD2 TRBV13 few TGTGCCAGCAGCTTAGAAAGCGGGAATAACAATGAGCAGTTCTTC CASSLESGNNNEQFF
TRBJ1-5 NA TRBV6-5 few TGTGCCAGCAGTTTCCCTTCAGGGGATAATCAGCCCCAGCATTTT CASSFPSGDNQPQHF
TRBJ2-3 NA TRBV20-1 NA TGCAGTGCTCTAGGGCGTACCGCAGATACGCAGTATTTT CSALGRTADTQYF
TRBJ2-3 NA TRBV7-2 few TGTGCCAGCAGCGTGGGGGGTTTTGATACGCAGTATTTT CASSVGGFDTQYF
TRBJ2-3 TRBD2 TRBV20-1 NA TGCAGTGCTAGAGTTAGTAGTCGCGGGAGCACGAGCACAGATACGCAGTATTTT CSARVSSRGSTSTDTQYF
TRBJ2-1 TRBD1 TRBV12-3/TRBV12-4 few TGTGCCAGCAGGTCGGGACAGGGACCCTACAATGAGCAGTTCTTC CASRSGQGPYNEQFF
TRBJ2-5 NA TRBV7-2 NA TGTGCCAGCAGCTTAGGGCTGGGTGCCGGTGAACGGGCCCAGTACTTC CASSLGLGAGERAQYF
TRBJ2-3 NA TRBV7-9 NA TGTGCCAGCAGCCGTTGGGGGGTGGACACAGATACGCAGTATTTT CASSRWGVDTDTQYF
TRBJ2-1 NA TRBV28 many TGTGCCAGCAGTTTATCCAGTTCGAGGCAACCCATTCCGAAGCAGTTCTTC CASSLSSSRQPIPKQFF
TRBJ1-3 NA TRBV30 few TGTGCCTGGGGCAGTCGGAACACCATATATTTT CAWGSRNTIYF
TRBJ2-7 TRBD2 TRBV7-2 few TGTGCCAGCAGACCACGACTAGCGGGGGGCTCCTACGAGCAGTACTTC CASRPRLAGGSYEQYF
TRBJ2-1 NA TRBV20-1 many TGCAGTGGGGGCCTCTACAATGAGCAGTTCTTC CSGGLYNEQFF
TRBJ2-1 TRBD2 TRBV29-1 many TGCAGCGTTCGAGGAGGGAGGGCCTTGCGTCCTGAGCAGTTCTTC CSVRGGRALRPEQFF
TRBJ2-7 NA TRBV20-1 few TGCAGTGCTACCCCCCTCCTAGGCGTTAGCTCCTACGAGCAGTACTTC CSATPLLGVSSYEQYF
TRBJ1-6 NA TRBV18 few TGTGCCAGCTCACCTGAAAGGTCCTATAATTCACCCCTCCACTTT CASSPERSYNSPLHF
TRBJ2-7 TRBD1 TRBV5-1 many TGCGCCAGCAGCGGCGGGACAGGGGGAGGTCTCGAGCAGTACTTC CASSGGTGGGLEQYF
TRBJ2-3 NA TRBV4-2 few TGTGCCAGCAGCCAAGGAGGGGTCACAGATACGCAGTATTTT CASSQGGVTDTQYF
TRBJ2-7 NA TRBV28 few TGTGCCAGCAGTTGGGACAAGTCCTACGAGCAGTACTTC CASSWDKSYEQYF
TRBJ2-4 TRBD2 TRBV7-9 many TGTGCCAGCAGCTTCAAGGGACTAGCGGGGGTGGACATTCAGTACTTC CASSFKGLAGVDIQYF
TRBJ1-6 NA TRBV5-1 NA TGCGCCAGCAGCTTTGAGAACGATAATTCACCCCTCCACTTT CASSFENDNSPLHF
TRBJ1-1 NA TRBV6-5 NA TGTGCCAGCAGTTACTCGAGAGGAGTGAACACTGAAGCTTTCTTT CASSYSRGVNTEAFF
TRBJ2-7 NA TRBV7-2 few TGTGCCAGCAGCAGGGCAGGGGCATCGCAGTCCTACGAGCAGTACTTC CASSRAGASQSYEQYF
TRBJ2-5 NA TRBV5-1 many TGTGCCAGCAGCTTAGTCGGAGCTCAAGAGACCCAGTACTTC CASSLVGAQETQYF
TRBJ2-7 NA TRBV18 many TGTGCCAGCTCACCGACTGGGAGCTCCTACGAGCAGTACTTC CASSPTGSSYEQYF
TRBJ1-2 NA TRBV5-1 NA TGCGCCAGCAGCTTTAGCCCTACCCAGGGAGGCTACACCTTC CASSFSPTQGGYTF
TRBJ2-7 NA TRBV6-2/TRBV6-3 few TGTGCCAGTCGGCCTGAGTTCTTTTATTACGAGCAGTACTTC CASRPEFFYYEQYF
TRBJ1-1 NA TRBV7-6 NA TGTGCCAGCAGCCCGATACCATCAGGGGACGCTGAAGCTTTCTTT CASSPIPSGDAEAFF
TRBJ2-7 TRBD1 TRBV29-1 many TGCAGCGCTCAGACAGGGCCGTACGAGCAGTACTTC CSAQTGPYEQYF
TRBJ2-3 TRBD2 TRBV10-3 NA TGTGCCATCAGTGGGAGGCGGGAGTACACAGATACGCAGTATTTT CAISGRREYTDTQYF
TRBJ2-7 TRBD1 TRBV6-2/TRBV6-3 NA TGTGCCAGCAGTTTAAGTGGACAGGGCCCGTTCTACGAGCAGTACTTC CASSLSGQGPFYEQYF
TRBJ1-5 NA TRBV6-1 NA TGTGCCAGCAGGGCGGGTCGGCGGACAGATCAGCCCCAGCATTTT CASRAGRRTDQPQHF
TRBJ2-7 TRBD2 TRBV6-1 few TGTGCCAGCGGCTTAGCGGGGCAATCCTACGAGCAGTACTTC CASGLAGQSYEQYF
TRBJ1-4 NA TRBV7-2 NA TGTGCCAGCAGGTACCGGAGTGGCGAAAAACTGTTTTTT CASRYRSGEKLFF